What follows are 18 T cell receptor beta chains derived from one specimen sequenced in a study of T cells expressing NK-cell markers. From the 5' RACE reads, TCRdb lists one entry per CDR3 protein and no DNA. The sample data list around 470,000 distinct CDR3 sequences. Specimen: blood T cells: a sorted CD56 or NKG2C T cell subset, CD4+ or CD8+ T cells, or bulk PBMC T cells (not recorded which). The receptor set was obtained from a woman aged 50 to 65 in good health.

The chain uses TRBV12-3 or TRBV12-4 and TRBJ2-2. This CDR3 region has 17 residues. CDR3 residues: CASSLIPGWGNTGELFF.

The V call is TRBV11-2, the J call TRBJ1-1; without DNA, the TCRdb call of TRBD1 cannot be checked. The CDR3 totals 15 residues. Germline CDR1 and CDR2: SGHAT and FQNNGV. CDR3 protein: CASSFTGGQGVGAFF.

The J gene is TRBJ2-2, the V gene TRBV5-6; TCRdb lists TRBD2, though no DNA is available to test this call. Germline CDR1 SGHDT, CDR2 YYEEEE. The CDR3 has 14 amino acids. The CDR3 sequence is CASSPGLFTGELFF.

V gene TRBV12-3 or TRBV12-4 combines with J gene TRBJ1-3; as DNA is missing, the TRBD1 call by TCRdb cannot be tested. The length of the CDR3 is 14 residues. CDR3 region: CASGQGASGNTIYF.

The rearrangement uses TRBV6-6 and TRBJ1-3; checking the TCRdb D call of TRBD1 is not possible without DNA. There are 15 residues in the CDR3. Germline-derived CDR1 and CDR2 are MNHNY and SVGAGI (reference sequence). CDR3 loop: CASSSGQGYGNTIYF.

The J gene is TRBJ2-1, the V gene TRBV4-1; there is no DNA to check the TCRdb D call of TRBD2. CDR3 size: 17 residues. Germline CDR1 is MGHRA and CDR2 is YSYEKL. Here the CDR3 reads CASSQVAGTRGGNEQFF.

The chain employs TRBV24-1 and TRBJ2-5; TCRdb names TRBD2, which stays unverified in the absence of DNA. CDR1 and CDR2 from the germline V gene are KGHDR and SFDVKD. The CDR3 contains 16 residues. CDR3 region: CATSDLHDSGQETQYF.

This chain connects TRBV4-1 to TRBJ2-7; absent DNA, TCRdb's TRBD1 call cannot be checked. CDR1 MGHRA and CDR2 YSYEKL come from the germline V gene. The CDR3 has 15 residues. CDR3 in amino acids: CASSQKDREDYEQYF.

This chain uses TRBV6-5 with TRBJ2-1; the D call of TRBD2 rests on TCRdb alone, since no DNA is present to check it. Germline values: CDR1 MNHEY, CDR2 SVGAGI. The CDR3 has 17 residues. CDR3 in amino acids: CASSYRSVPSSYNEQFF.

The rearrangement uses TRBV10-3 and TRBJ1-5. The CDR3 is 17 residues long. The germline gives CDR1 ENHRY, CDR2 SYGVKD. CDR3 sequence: CAISVGQILNSNQPQHF.

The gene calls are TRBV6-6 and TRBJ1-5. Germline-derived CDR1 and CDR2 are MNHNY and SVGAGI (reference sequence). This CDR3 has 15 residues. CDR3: CASSARVSKNQPQHF.

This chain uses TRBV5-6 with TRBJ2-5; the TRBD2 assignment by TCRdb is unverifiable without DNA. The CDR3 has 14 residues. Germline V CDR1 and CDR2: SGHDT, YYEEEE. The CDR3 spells CASSLKTLGETQYF.

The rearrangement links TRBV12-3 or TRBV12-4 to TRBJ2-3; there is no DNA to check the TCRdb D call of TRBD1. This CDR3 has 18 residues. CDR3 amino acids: CASSWSRDRGGSTDTQYF.

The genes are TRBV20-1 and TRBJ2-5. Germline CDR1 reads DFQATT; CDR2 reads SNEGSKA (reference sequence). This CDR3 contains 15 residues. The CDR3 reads CSASPRTGNQETQYF.

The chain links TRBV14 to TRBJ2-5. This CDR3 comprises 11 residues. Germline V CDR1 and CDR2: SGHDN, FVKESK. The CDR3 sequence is CASSQTETQYF.

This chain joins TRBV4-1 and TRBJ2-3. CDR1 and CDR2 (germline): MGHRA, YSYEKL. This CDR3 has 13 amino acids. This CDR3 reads CASSQQRGDTQYF.

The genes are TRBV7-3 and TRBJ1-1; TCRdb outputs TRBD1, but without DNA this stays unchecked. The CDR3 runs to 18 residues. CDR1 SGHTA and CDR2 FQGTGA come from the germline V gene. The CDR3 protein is CASSLGGQGKEGLTEAFF.

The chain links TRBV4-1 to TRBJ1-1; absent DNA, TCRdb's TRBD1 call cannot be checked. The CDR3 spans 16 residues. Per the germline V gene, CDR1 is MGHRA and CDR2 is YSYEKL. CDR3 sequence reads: CASSQVGRTMNTEAFF.